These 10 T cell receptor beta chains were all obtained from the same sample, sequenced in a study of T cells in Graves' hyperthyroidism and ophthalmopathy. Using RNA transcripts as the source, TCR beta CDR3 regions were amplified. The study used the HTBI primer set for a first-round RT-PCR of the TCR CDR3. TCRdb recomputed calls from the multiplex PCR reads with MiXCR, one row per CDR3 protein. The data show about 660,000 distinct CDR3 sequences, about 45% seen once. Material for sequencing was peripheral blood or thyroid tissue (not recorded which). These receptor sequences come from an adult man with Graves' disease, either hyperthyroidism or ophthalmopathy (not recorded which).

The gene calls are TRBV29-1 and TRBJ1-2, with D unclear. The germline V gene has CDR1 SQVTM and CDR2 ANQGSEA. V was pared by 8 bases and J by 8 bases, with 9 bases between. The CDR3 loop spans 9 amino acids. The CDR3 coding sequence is TGCAGCTTGGATCGGGGCTACACCTTC. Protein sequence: CSLDRGYTF.

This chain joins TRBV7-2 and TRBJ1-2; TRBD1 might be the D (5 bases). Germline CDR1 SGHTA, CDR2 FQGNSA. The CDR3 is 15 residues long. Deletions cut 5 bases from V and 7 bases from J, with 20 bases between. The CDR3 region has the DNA TGTGCCAGCAGCCGTTCAGATGGGGGGTTCGGTGGCTACACCTTC. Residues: CASSRSDGGFGGYTF.

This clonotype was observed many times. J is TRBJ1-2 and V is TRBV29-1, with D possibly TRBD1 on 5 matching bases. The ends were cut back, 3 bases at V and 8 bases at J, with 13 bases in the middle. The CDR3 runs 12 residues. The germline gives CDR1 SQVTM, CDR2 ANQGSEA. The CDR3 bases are TGCAGCGTTGACGCAGGGCGCGTCGGCTACACCTTC. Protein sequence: CSVDAGRVGYTF.

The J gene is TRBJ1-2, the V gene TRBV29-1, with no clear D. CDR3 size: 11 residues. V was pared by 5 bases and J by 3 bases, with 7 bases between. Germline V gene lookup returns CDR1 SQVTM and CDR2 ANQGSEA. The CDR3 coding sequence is TGCAGCGTTTTCCGGGACTATGGCTACACCTTC. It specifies CSVFRDYGYTF.

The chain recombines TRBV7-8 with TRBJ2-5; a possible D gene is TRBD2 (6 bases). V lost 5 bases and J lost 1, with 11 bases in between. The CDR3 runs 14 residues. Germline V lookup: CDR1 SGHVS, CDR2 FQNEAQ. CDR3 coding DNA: TGTGCCAGCAGCCCCGGTAGCGGCCAAGAGACCCAGTACTTC. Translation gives CASSPGSGQETQYF.

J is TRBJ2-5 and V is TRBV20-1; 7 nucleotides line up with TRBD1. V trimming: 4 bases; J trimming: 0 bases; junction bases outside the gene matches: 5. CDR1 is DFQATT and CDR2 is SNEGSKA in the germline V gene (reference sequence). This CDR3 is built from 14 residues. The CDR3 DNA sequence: TGCAGTGCTATAACAGGGGAATACCAAGAGACCCAGTACTTC. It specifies CSAITGEYQETQYF.

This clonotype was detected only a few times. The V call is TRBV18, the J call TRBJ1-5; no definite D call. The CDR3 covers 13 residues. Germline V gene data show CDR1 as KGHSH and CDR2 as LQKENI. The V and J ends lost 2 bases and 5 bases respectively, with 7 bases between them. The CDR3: CASSPGVDQPQHF. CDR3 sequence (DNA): TGTGCCAGCTCACCAGGGGTTGATCAGCCCCAGCATTTT.

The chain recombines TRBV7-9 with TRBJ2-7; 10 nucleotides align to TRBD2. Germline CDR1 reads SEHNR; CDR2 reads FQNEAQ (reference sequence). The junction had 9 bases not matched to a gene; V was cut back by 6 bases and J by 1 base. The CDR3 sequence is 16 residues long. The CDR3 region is CASRYEPGLASYEQYF. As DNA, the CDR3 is TGTGCCAGCAGATATGAACCGGGACTAGCGTCCTACGAGCAGTACTTC.

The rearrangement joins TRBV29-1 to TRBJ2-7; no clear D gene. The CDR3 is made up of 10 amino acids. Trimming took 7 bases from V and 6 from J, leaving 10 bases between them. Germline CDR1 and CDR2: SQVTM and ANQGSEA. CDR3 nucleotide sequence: TGCAGCGATTCACGCGGCGAGCAGTACTTC. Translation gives CSDSRGEQYF.

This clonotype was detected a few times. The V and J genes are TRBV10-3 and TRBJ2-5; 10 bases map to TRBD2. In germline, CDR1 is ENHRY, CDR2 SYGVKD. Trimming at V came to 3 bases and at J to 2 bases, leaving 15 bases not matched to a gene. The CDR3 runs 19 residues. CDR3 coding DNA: TGTGCCATCAGTGATGTGGTCAAGCGGGGGGGATCCCAGCAAGAGACCCAGTACTTC. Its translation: CAISDVVKRGGSQQETQYF.